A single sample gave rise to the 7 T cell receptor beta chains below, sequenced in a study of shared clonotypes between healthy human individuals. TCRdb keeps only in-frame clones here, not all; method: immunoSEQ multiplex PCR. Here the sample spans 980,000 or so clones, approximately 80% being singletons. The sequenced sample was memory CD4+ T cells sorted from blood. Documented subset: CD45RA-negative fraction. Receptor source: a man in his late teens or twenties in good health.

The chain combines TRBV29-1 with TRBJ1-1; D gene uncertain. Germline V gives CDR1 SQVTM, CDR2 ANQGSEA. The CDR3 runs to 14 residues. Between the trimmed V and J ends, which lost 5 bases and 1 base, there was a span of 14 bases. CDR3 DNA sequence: TGCAGCGTTCGATCGGGCACCACGAACACTGAAGCTTTCTTT. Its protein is CSVRSGTTNTEAFF.

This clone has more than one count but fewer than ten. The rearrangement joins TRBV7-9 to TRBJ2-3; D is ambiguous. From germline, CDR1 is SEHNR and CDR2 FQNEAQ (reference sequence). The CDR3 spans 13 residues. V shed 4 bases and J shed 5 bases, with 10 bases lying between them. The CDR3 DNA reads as TGTGCCAGCAGCTCCCAGGAGTTAGATACGCAGTATTTT. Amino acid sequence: CASSSQELDTQYF.

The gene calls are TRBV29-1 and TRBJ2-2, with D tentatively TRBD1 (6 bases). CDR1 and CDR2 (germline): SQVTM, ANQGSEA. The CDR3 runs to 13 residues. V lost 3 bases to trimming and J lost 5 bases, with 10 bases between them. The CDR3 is CSVDTGMTGELFF. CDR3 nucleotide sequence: TGCAGCGTTGATACAGGGATGACCGGGGAGCTGTTTTTT.

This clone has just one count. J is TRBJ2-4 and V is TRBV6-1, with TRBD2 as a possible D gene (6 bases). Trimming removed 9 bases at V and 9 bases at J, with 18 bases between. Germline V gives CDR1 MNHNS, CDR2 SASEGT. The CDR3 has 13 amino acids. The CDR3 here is CASRDLLGGIQYF. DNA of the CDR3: TGTGCCAGTAGGGATCTTCTGGGGGGCATTCAGTACTTC.

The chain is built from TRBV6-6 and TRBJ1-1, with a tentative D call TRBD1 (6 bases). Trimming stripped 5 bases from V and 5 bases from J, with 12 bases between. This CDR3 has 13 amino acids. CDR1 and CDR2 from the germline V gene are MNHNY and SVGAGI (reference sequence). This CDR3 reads CASSPGQKTEAFF. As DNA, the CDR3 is TGTGCCAGCAGTCCCGGACAGAAGACTGAAGCTTTCTTT.

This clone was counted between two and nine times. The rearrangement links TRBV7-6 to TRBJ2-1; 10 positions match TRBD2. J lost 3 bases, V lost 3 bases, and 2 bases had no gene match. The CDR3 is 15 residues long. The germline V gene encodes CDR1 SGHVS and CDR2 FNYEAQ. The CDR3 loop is CASSLGLALYNEQFF. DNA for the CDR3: TGTGCCAGCAGCTTGGGACTAGCGCTCTACAATGAGCAGTTCTTC.

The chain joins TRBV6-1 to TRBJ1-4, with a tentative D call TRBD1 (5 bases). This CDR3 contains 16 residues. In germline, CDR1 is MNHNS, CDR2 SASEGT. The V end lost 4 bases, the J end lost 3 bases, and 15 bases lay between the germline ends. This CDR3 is CASSGRMGRANEKLFF. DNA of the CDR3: TGTGCCAGCAGTGGAAGGATGGGACGGGCTAATGAAAAACTGTTTTTT.